A single sample gave rise to the 8 T cell receptor beta chains below, sequenced in a study of blood T cell repertoires in COVID-19. Generated by immunoSEQ multiplex PCR, the TCRdb table keeps only in-frame clones and is missing some. The sample holds 150,000 to 200,000 clones, about nine tenths seen once. Sequencing was performed on peripheral blood. The receptors come from a man aged 55-75 years with active or convalescent COVID-19.

The CDR3 here is CASSSLVDTQYF. The CDR3 nucleotides are TGTGCCAGCAGCTCCCTCGTAGATACGCAGTATTTT. The chain links TRBV9 to TRBJ2-3; no clear D. CDR1 and CDR2 from the germline V gene are SGDLS and YYNGEE. Trimming removed 4 bases from V and 5 bases from J, with 8 bases in between. The CDR3 covers 12 residues.

The chain carries TRBV6-1 and TRBJ1-4; D might be TRBD1 (6 bases). The CDR3 runs 15 residues. Germline-derived CDR1 and CDR2 are MNHNS and SASEGT. Trimming shortened V by 3 bases and J by 6 bases, and 14 bases separated the two germline ends. The CDR3 reads CASSEATGWDEKLFF. The CDR3 coding sequence is TGTGCCAGCAGTGAGGCCACAGGGTGGGATGAAAAACTGTTTTTT.

As DNA, the CDR3 is TGCGCCAGCAGTGACGGGACAGGGGGCTTAGGGAATCAGCCCCAGCATTTT. This gives the protein CASSDGTGGLGNQPQHF. The rearrangement links TRBV10-2 to TRBJ1-5; 12 positions agree with TRBD1. From germline, CDR1 is WSHSY and CDR2 SAAADI. The CDR3 sequence is 17 residues long. Trimming took 3 bases from V and 4 from J; bases not matched to a gene: 7.

Turning to this clone: The same CDR3 can be traced to other DNA sequences in this sample. The chain uses TRBV3-1 (or the pseudogene TRBV3-2) and TRBJ1-5, with 11 bases identical to TRBD1. From germline, CDR1 is LGHDT and CDR2 YNNKEL (reference sequence). The ends lost 3 bases at V and 4 bases at J; junction bases unmatched: 2. The CDR3 is 15 amino acids. DNA of the CDR3: TGTGCCAGCAGCCAGGGGACAGGGGGAAATCAGCCCCAGCATTTT. Protein: CASSQGTGGNQPQHF.

The gene calls are TRBV7-4 and TRBJ2-4; no reliable D call. The CDR3 totals 14 residues. The V and J ends lost 2 bases and 8 bases respectively, with 13 bases between them. Germline V gene sequence: CDR1 SGHVT, CDR2 SQSDAQ. CDR3 sequence: CASSLFARVHIQYF. In DNA, the CDR3 is TGTGCCAGCAGCTTATTTGCGAGAGTTCACATTCAGTACTTC.

In this sample, this clone turned up once. The chain carries TRBV6-4 and TRBJ1-6; 7 positions match TRBD1. Germline V gene lookup returns CDR1 MRHNA and CDR2 SNTAGT. V was clipped by 5 bases and J by 6 bases; unmatched bases: 1. The CDR3 covers 13 residues. The CDR3 region is CASSTGVNSPLHF. The CDR3 nucleotides are TGTGCCAGCAGTACAGGGGTTAATTCACCCCTCCACTTT.

This clone was detected once. This chain links TRBV18 with TRBJ1-1; D is perhaps TRBD1 (5 bases). V lost 3 bases and J 5 bases, leaving 16 bases between the germline ends. This CDR3 contains 15 residues. The germline V gene has CDR1 KGHSH and CDR2 LQKENI. CDR3 DNA: TGTGCCAGCTCACCTGCGTCGACTTCAGGGACTGAAGCTTTCTTT. Its translation is CASSPASTSGTEAFF.

V gene TRBV14 combines with J gene TRBJ2-1; the D gene is possibly TRBD1 (6 bases). This CDR3 is built from 13 residues. Germline CDR1 is SGHDN and CDR2 is FVKESK. Deletions cut 3 bases from V and 7 bases from J, with 10 bases between. The CDR3 nucleotides read TGTGCCAGCAGCCAGCAGGGGCGGAATGAGCAGTTCTTC. Protein sequence: CASSQQGRNEQFF.